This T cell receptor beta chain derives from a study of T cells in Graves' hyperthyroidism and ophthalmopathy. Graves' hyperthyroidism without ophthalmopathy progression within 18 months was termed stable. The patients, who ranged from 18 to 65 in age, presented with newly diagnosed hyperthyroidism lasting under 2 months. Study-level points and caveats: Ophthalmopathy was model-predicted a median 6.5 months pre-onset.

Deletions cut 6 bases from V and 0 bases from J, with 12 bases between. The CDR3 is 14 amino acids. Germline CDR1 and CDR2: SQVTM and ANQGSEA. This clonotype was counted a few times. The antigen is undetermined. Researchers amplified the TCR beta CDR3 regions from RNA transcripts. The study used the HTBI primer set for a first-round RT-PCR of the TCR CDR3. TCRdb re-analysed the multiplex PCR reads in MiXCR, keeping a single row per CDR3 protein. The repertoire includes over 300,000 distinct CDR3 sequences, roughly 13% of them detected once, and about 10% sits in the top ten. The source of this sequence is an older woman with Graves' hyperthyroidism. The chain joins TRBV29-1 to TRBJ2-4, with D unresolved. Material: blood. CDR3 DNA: TGCAGCGTGGCACATTTTCTAGCCAAAAACATTCAGTACTTC. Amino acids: CSVAHFLAKNIQYF.